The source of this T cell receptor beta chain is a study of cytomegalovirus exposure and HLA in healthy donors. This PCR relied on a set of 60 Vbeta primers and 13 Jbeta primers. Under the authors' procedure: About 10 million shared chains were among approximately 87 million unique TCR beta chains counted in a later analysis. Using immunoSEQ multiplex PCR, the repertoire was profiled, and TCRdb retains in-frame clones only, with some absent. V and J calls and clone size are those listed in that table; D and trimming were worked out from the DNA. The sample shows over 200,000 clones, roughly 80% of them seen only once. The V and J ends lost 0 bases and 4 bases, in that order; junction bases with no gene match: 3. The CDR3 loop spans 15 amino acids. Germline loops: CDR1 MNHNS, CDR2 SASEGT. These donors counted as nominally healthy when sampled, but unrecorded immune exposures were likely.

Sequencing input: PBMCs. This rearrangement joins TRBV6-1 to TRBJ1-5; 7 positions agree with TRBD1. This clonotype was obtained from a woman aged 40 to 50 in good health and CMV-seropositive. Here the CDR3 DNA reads TGTGCCAGCAGTGAAGCGGGACAGCTAAATCAGCCCCAGCATTTT. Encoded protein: CASSEAGQLNQPQHF.